Included here is one TCR beta chain sequence, with context. Its antigen is not identified. This specimen belongs to a study of vaccination effects on CD4 cells after COVID-19. Turning to the study itself: A couple of convalescent patients each provided a sample, at 16 days and at one week before vaccination.

In the ViraFEST assay, antigen-specific CD4+ clonotypes were identified by expansion after peptide-pool stimulation. Subsequent to a culture period of more than 8 days, CD4+ T cells were isolated. Their SARS-CoV-2 infection, verified by PCR, occurred between March and December 2020. General study results and limits: Clones from infection and from vaccination both contracted markedly late after vaccination.

The CDR3 consists of 15 residues. V was trimmed by 4 bases and J by 4 bases, leaving 15 bases between them. Germline V gives CDR1 KGHDR, CDR2 SFDVKD. Measured with immunoSEQ multiplex PCR; TCRdb has only the in-frame clones, and not every one. In the table there are tens of thousands of clones, about 69% of which are singletons. This material consisted of CD4+ T cells from PBMCs cultured with a peptide pool, taken before COVID-19 vaccination. The rearrangement joins TRBV24-1 to TRBJ2-5; a possible D gene is TRBD1 (6 bases). The TCR originated in a human donor who had a prior SARS-CoV-2 infection. CDR3 coding DNA: TGTGCCACCAGTGAACCCACAGGGATCGGAGAGACCCAGTACTTC. It codes for CATSEPTGIGETQYF.